This T cell receptor (beta chain) was sequenced during a study of human T cells and chemical hapten exposure. This clonotype came up many times. Its specificity is unknown. The study's findings and limits: Each of the donors had alopecia, so their immune responses may not resemble those of healthy people. The study found expanded TCRs formed significantly more large CDR3 similarity clusters than controls.

Noted time point: patch test 1, 2 weeks after DPC sensitization. Treatment given: therapeutic diphenylcyclopropenone sensitization with weekly scalp DPC. In the library, unique molecular identifiers were attached to individual cDNA molecules. Using its own MiXCR run on the RACE reads, TCRdb lists one record per CDR3 protein. Among about 120,000 distinct CDR3 sequences, roughly an eighth were seen once, and the ten largest hold 0.9% to 0.95%. Germline V gene sequence: CDR1 MNHEY, CDR2 SVGEGT. CDR3 size: 13 residues. The V and J ends lost 6 bases and 3 bases respectively, with 11 bases between them. The sequencing used whole blood, collected in connection with sensitization to the hapten diphenylcyclopropenone (DPC). This TCR was recovered from a man in his late teens or twenties with alopecia areata. Some clones in this sample may be carry-over from other donors' samples. The chain couples TRBV6-2 or TRBV6-3 to TRBJ1-1; the D gene is possibly TRBD1 (5 bases). The CDR3 sequence is CASRQALYTEAFF. Here the CDR3 DNA reads TGTGCCAGCAGACAGGCCCTGTACACTGAAGCTTTCTTT.